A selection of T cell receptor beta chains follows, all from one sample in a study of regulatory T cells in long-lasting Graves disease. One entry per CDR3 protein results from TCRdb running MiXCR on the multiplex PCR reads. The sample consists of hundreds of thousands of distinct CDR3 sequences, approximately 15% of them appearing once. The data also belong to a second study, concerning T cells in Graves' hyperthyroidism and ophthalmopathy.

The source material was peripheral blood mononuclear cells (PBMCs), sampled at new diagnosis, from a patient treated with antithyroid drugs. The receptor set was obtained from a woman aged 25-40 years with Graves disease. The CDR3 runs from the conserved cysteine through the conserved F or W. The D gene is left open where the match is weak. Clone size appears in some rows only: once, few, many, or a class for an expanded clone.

TGTGCCATCAGCAGCGGAGCAGGGGACCATCAGCCCCAGCATTTT,CAISSGAGDHQPQHF,TRBJ1-5,NA,15,NA,TRBV10-3
TGTGCCAGCACCTTAGGGCGGGCGTACGAGCAGTACTTC,CASTLGRAYEQYF,TRBJ2-7,NA,13,many,TRBV6-1
TGTGCCAGCAGCTTCATGGGACAGGAGAATGAAAAACTGTTTTTT,CASSFMGQENEKLFF,TRBJ1-4,TRBD1,15,few,TRBV11-2
TGTGCCAGCAGCCTTTTAAGGGAAGTCAATCAGCCCCAGCATTTT,CASSLLREVNQPQHF,TRBJ1-5,NA,15,many,TRBV27
TGTGCCAGCAGCCCTGACGGGGAAAACATTCAGTACTTC,CASSPDGENIQYF,TRBJ2-4,NA,13,NA,TRBV12-3/TRBV12-4
TGTGCCAGCACTCCTATTGGGCAGAACTATGGCTACACCTTC,CASTPIGQNYGYTF,TRBJ1-2,NA,14,NA,TRBV28
TGCGCCAGCAGCTTATCACAGGGGTCTTACTACGAGCAGTACTTC,CASSLSQGSYYEQYF,TRBJ2-7,TRBD1,15,NA,TRBV5-1
TGCGCCAGCAGCTCGACAGCCAGCTCCTACGAGCAGTACTTC,CASSSTASSYEQYF,TRBJ2-7,NA,14,NA,TRBV5-1
TGTGCCATCAGAGACCGAACAGACCAGCCCCAGCATTTT,CAIRDRTDQPQHF,TRBJ1-5,NA,13,NA,TRBV10-3
TGTGCCAGCACGTATAGCGGGAGCCAAGGGGAGACCCAGTACTTC,CASTYSGSQGETQYF,TRBJ2-5,TRBD2,15,NA,TRBV12-3/TRBV12-4
TGTGCCAGCACTCTTAACCCAACAGCCGGCAATCAGCCCCAGCATTTT,CASTLNPTAGNQPQHF,TRBJ1-5,NA,16,many,TRBV28
TGCGCCAGCAGCCCGAGCGCCGGGACAGGGGCGAACACTGAAGCTTTCTTT,CASSPSAGTGANTEAFF,TRBJ1-1,TRBD1,17,NA,TRBV4-1
TGTGCCATCAGTGAGCCCCCTCCCGGGACTAACAACAATGAGCAGTTCTTC,CAISEPPPGTNNNEQFF,TRBJ2-1,TRBD2,17,NA,TRBV10-3
TGTGCCAGCAGCCTAAGTCCTGGACAGGGGGCGAATGAGCAGTTCTTC,CASSLSPGQGANEQFF,TRBJ2-1,TRBD1,16,few,TRBV7-9
TGTGCCAGCAGTTTATGGTGGGCTAGCGGGAGTCGGCCATCTAGCACAGATACGCAGTATTTT,CASSLWWASGSRPSSTDTQYF,TRBJ2-3,TRBD2,21,few,TRBV27
TGTGCCAGCAGAGGCGATGGAAAACTGTTTTTT,CASRGDGKLFF,TRBJ1-4,NA,11,many,TRBV2
TGTGCCAGCTCACCAAATACCCCCCACGAGCAGTACTTC,CASSPNTPHEQYF,TRBJ2-7,NA,13,NA,TRBV18
TGTGCCAGCACGGAGGCCCTAGTGGATACGCAGTATTTT,CASTEALVDTQYF,TRBJ2-3,NA,13,many,TRBV6-1
TGTGCCAGTAGTATTACGCTGGGATCAGGGGGCGAGCAGTACTTC,CASSITLGSGGEQYF,TRBJ2-7,TRBD1,15,once,TRBV19
TGTGCCTGGGGGGGGGGTTTTACACTAGGGATCCGGGCCGAGGATGTTTACAATGAGCAGTTCTTC,CAWGGGFTLGIRAEDVYNEQFF,TRBJ2-1,TRBD2,22,NA,TRBV30
TGCAGTGCTATTAACCGGGACAGGGGCAACTATGGCTACACCTTC,CSAINRDRGNYGYTF,TRBJ1-2,TRBD1,15,many,TRBV20-1
TGCAGCGTTGTTAGTGGCCTGGCCGGGGAGCTGTTTTTT,CSVVSGLAGELFF,TRBJ2-2,NA,13,NA,TRBV29-1
TGCAGTGCTAGAGATGAAAAACTGTTTTTT,CSARDEKLFF,TRBJ1-4,NA,10,NA,TRBV20-1
TGTGCCAGCACCATAGGCGGGGGGCTGCAAGAGACCCAGTACTTC,CASTIGGGLQETQYF,TRBJ2-5,TRBD2,15,many,TRBV28
TGCGCCAGCAGCTTGGATATGCTTCTGATATACAATGAGCAGTTCTTC,CASSLDMLLIYNEQFF,TRBJ2-1,NA,16,NA,TRBV5-1
TGTGCCAGCAGACAGATGCAGGGCCTTGCTAATGAAAAACTGTTTTTT,CASRQMQGLANEKLFF,TRBJ1-4,NA,16,NA,TRBV6-1
TGCAGCGCAACCCCAGCCGGACAGAACTACGAGCAGTACTTC,CSATPAGQNYEQYF,TRBJ2-7,NA,14,NA,TRBV29-1
TGTGCCAGCAGTCACAGCTTGAACACCGGGGAGCTGTTTTTT,CASSHSLNTGELFF,TRBJ2-2,NA,14,few,TRBV9